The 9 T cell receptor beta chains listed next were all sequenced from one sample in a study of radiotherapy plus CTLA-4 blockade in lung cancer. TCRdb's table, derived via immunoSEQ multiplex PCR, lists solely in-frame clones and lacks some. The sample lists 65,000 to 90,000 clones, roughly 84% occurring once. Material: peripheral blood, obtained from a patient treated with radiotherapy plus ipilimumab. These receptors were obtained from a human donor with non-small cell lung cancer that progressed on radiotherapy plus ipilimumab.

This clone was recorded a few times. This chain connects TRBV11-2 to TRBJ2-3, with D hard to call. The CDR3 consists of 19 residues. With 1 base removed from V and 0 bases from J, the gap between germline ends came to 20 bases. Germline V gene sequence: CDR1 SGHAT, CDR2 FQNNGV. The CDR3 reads CASSLVRIPAPPSTDTQYF. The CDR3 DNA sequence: TGTGCCAGCAGCTTAGTCCGGATTCCGGCGCCTCCTAGCACAGATACGCAGTATTTT.

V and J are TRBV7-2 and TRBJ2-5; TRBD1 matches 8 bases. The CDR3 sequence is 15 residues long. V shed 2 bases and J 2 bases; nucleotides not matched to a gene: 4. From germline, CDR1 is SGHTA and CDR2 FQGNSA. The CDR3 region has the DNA TGTGCCAGCAGCTTATTTCAGGGGGCACAAGAGACCCAGTACTTC. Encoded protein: CASSLFQGAQETQYF.

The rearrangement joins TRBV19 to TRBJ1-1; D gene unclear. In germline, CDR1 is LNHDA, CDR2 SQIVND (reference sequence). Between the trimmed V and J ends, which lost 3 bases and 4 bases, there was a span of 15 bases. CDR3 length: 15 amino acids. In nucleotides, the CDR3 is TGTGCCAGTAGTATCCTGCCCAGAGGTTTCACTGAAGCTTTCTTT. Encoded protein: CASSILPRGFTEAFF.

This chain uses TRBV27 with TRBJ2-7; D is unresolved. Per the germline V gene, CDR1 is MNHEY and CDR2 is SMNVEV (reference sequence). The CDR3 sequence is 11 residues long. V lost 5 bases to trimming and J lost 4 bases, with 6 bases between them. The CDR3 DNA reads TGTGCCAGCAGTGCCGGTTACGAGCAGTACGTC. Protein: CASSAGYEQYV.

CDR3 amino acids: CASSPRTSGAQETQYF. The CDR3 nucleotides read TGTGCCAGCTCACCAAGAACTAGCGGGGCCCAAGAGACCCAGTACTTC. The V and J genes are TRBV18 and TRBJ2-5, with 10 nucleotides matching TRBD2. The V segment lost 2 bases and the J segment 1 base; nucleotides outside the gene matches: 4. This CDR3 spans 16 amino acids. The germline V gene encodes CDR1 KGHSH and CDR2 LQKENI.

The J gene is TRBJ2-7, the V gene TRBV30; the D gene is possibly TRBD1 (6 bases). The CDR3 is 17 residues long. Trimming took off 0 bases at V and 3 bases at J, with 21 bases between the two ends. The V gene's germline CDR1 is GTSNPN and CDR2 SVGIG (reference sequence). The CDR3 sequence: CAWSVQTWLQGNYEQYF. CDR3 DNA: TGTGCCTGGAGTGTACAAACTTGGTTACAGGGAAACTACGAGCAGTACTTC.

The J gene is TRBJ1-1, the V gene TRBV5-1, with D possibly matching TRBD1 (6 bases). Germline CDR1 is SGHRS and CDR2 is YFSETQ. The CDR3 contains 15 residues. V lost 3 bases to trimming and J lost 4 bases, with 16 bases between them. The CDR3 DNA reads TGCGCCAGCAGCTCCCCGCTTGGGGGGCCCACTGAAGCTTTCTTT. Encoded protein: CASSSPLGGPTEAFF.

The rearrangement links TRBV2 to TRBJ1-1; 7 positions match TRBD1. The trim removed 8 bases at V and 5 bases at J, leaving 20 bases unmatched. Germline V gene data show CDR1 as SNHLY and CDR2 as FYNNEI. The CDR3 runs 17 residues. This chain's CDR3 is CASGGAGGWPGRTEAFF. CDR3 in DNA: TGTGCCAGCGGGGGGGCAGGGGGTTGGCCCGGTCGTACTGAAGCTTTCTTT.

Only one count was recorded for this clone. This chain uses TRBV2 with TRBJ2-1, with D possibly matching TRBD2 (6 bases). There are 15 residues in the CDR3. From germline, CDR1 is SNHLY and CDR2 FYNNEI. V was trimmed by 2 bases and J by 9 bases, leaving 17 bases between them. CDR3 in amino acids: CASSESRGRIGEQFF. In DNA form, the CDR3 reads TGTGCCAGCAGTGAATCCCGGGGGAGAATAGGTGAGCAGTTCTTC.